This T cell receptor beta chain emerged from a study of T cells after yellow fever vaccination. TCRdb ran MiXCR on the 5' RACE reads and lists one entry per CDR3 protein. The sample includes some 300,000 distinct CDR3 sequences, about 10% of them seen just once. Germline V gene lookup returns CDR1 SEHNR and CDR2 FQNEAQ (reference sequence). The V and J ends lost 6 bases and 14 bases, in that order; junction bases with no gene match: 15. This CDR3 is built from 14 residues. Here the sequenced sample was CD4+ T cells sorted from PBMCs, taken 45 days after the yellow fever booster vaccination. The V gene is TRBV7-9, the J gene TRBJ2-3; 9 nucleotides agree with TRBD1. The receptor was derived from a man aged 18-30 years who received the YFV17D yellow fever vaccine. The CDR3 DNA is TGTGCCAGCAGTTCATCTTCCGGGACAGGGATAGGGTATTTT. Its protein is CASSSSSGTGIGYF.